The 18 T cell receptor beta chains given below trace back to one sample, sequenced in a study of blood T cell repertoires in COVID-19. Measured with immunoSEQ multiplex PCR; TCRdb has only the in-frame clones, and not every one. The repertoire holds tens of thousands of clones, with 75% to 90% as singletons. The specimen was peripheral blood. These receptors came from a man aged 45-65 years with active or convalescent COVID-19.

This chain joins TRBV28 and TRBJ2-3; a weak D match, TRBD2 (6 bases). CDR1 is MDHEN and CDR2 is SYDVKM in the germline V gene. There are 14 residues in the CDR3. With 3 bases removed from V and 2 bases from J, the gap between germline ends came to 9 bases. CDR3 sequence reads: CASSLVGLTDTQYF. The CDR3 DNA follows: TGTGCCAGCAGTTTGGTGGGACTCACAGATACGCAGTATTTT.

The genes are TRBV7-9 and TRBJ1-2, with D unresolved. Deletions cut 7 bases from V and 7 bases from J, with 10 bases between. The CDR3 is 11 residues long. Germline assignment: CDR1 SEHNR and CDR2 FQNEAQ (reference sequence). CDR3 sequence (DNA): TGTGCCAGCAAACTTAGTTTTGGCTACACCTTC. It encodes CASKLSFGYTF.

This sequence joins TRBV3-1 (or the pseudogene TRBV3-2) and TRBJ2-7; 9 positions agree with TRBD2. V was pared by 0 bases and J by 3 bases, with 9 bases of the junction left unmatched. Germline-derived CDR1 and CDR2 are LGHDT and YNNKEL (reference sequence). This CDR3 spans 17 amino acids. CDR3 in DNA: TGTGCCAGCAGCCAAGATCCCACTAGCGGGTTCTACTACGAGCAGTACTTC. As protein: CASSQDPTSGFYYEQYF.

The chain carries TRBV3-1 (or the pseudogene TRBV3-2) and TRBJ2-7, with TRBD2 matching over 7 bases. The CDR3 runs 15 residues. The V gene's germline CDR1 is LGHDT and CDR2 YNNKEL (reference sequence). After removal of 4 bases from V and 3 bases from J, the junction contained 9 bases not matched to a gene. CDR3 protein: CASSPMGGLSYEQYV. The CDR3 DNA follows: TGTGCCAGCAGCCCAATGGGGGGGTTGAGCTACGAGCAGTACGTC.

The chain combines TRBV15 with TRBJ1-5; D ambiguous. The CDR3 length is 14 residues. The V end lost 0 bases, the J end lost 10 bases, and 13 bases lay between the germline ends. Germline loops: CDR1 LNHNV, CDR2 YYDKDF (reference sequence). The CDR3 coding sequence is TGTGCCACCAGCAGAGACAGCGTCCAGCGACCCCAGCATTTT. Its protein is CATSRDSVQRPQHF.

This clone has just a few counts. This chain uses TRBV4-1 with TRBJ2-3; 9 bases are shared with TRBD2. Germline CDR1 reads MGHRA; CDR2 reads YSYEKL. J lost 4 bases, V lost 4 bases, and 6 bases had no gene match. The CDR3 is 15 residues long. The CDR3 DNA is TGCGCCAGCAGCCTCAGTGGCGGGGGGGCAGATACGCAGTATTTT. Amino acid sequence: CASSLSGGGADTQYF.

The chain has TRBV20-1 and TRBJ1-2; TRBD1 is a possible D gene (5 bases). Germline values: CDR1 DFQATT, CDR2 SNEGSKA (reference sequence). The V and J ends lost 3 bases and 1 base respectively, with 9 bases between them. The CDR3 length is 13 residues. Here the CDR3 reads CSASQQGNYGYTF. The CDR3 DNA follows: TGCAGTGCTAGTCAGCAGGGTAACTATGGCTACACCTTC.

The rearrangement joins TRBV6-5 to TRBJ2-7; 10 bases fit TRBD1. CDR3 size: 15 residues. V trimming: 6 bases; J trimming: 0 bases; junction bases outside the gene matches: 5. In germline, CDR1 is MNHEY, CDR2 SVGAGI. The CDR3 sequence: CASRAGTGDSYEQYF. Written as DNA, the CDR3 is TGTGCCAGCAGGGCCGGGACAGGGGACTCCTACGAGCAGTACTTC.

The V call is TRBV5-1, the J call TRBJ1-2, with 7 bases fitting TRBD1. The CDR3 runs 13 residues. Germline V CDR1 and CDR2: SGHRS, YFSETQ. The trim removed 4 bases at V and 3 bases at J, leaving 3 bases unmatched. The CDR3 reads CASSHGTDYGYTF. The CDR3 DNA follows: TGCGCCAGCAGCCACGGGACAGACTATGGCTACACCTTC.

This chain uses TRBV3-1 (or the pseudogene TRBV3-2) with TRBJ2-3, with 10 positions matching TRBD2. Unmatched junction bases numbered 10, after V lost 0 bases and J lost 4 bases. Germline CDR1 and CDR2: LGHDT and YNNKEL (reference sequence). The CDR3 extends over 18 amino acids. Here the CDR3 reads CASSQDTSGIGGSDTQYF. The DNA for the CDR3 is TGTGCCAGCAGCCAAGATACTAGCGGGATTGGTGGCTCAGATACGCAGTATTTT.

The J gene is TRBJ1-2, the V gene TRBV7-2; TRBD1 matches at 8 bases. The CDR3 has 15 amino acids. With V trimmed by 5 bases and J by 4 bases, 9 bases remained unmatched. From germline, CDR1 is SGHTA and CDR2 FQGNSA. This CDR3 reads CASSASTGEGYGYTF. The CDR3 region has the DNA TGTGCCAGCAGCGCCTCGACAGGGGAGGGCTATGGCTACACCTTC.

The chain carries TRBV10-3 and TRBJ1-2; 8 bases match TRBD1. This CDR3 is 13 amino acids long. CDR1 is ENHRY and CDR2 is SYGVKD in the germline V gene. With 7 bases clipped from V and 8 bases from J, the junction kept 9 bases outside the gene matches. The CDR3 sequence: CAITLGQGWGYTF. CDR3 nucleotides: TGTGCCATCACCCTCGGACAGGGCTGGGGCTACACCTTC.

This clone has only one observation. The rearrangement joins TRBV7-9 to TRBJ2-1, with TRBD2 matching over 12 bases. The V segment lost 4 bases and the J segment 6 bases; nucleotides outside the gene matches: 7. CDR1 SEHNR and CDR2 FQNEAQ come from the germline V gene (reference sequence). The CDR3 consists of 16 residues. Here the CDR3 reads CASSWRLAGVGNEQFF. The CDR3 DNA follows: TGTGCCAGCAGCTGGAGACTAGCGGGAGTAGGCAATGAGCAGTTCTTC.

The chain uses TRBV2 and TRBJ1-6; 8 nucleotides line up with TRBD1. The V gene's germline CDR1 is SNHLY and CDR2 FYNNEI. V was pared by 2 bases and J by 10 bases, with 10 bases of the junction left unmatched. The CDR3 length is 16 residues. CDR3 nucleotide sequence: TGTGCCAGCAGTGAAAGGGGACAGGAAAGCAGATCACCCCTCCACTTT. The encoded protein is CASSERGQESRSPLHF.

The J gene is TRBJ1-4, the V gene TRBV5-4; TRBD1 is a possible D gene (6 bases). With 5 bases removed from V and 2 bases from J, the gap between germline ends came to 13 bases. The CDR3 loop spans 15 amino acids. Germline-derived CDR1 and CDR2 are SGHNT and YYREEE (reference sequence). The CDR3 DNA is TGTGCCAGCAGGGACCTGGGGGCGACTAATGAAAAACTGTTTTTT. Its translation: CASRDLGATNEKLFF.

The V and J genes are TRBV6-5 and TRBJ1-2; the match to TRBD1 covers 7 bases. The CDR3 consists of 15 residues. With V trimmed by 7 bases and J by 6 bases, 14 bases remained unmatched. CDR1 and CDR2 (germline): MNHEY, SVGAGI. CDR3 in DNA: TGTGCCAGCAACCCCGGGACAGTCCTCGGAGATGGCTACACCTTC. Its protein product is CASNPGTVLGDGYTF.

The V and J genes are TRBV4-1 and TRBJ2-3; 11 nucleotides line up with TRBD2. With V trimmed by 3 bases and J by 3 bases, 8 bases remained unmatched. CDR1 and CDR2 from the germline V gene are MGHRA and YSYEKL. The CDR3 extends over 17 amino acids. CDR3 DNA sequence: TGCGCCAGCAGCCATGCCGGGACTAGCGGTTTAACAGATACGCAGTATTTT. It encodes CASSHAGTSGLTDTQYF.

CDR3 sequence (DNA): TGTGCCAGTAGTATGGCCAACACTGAAGCTTTCTTT. Protein: CASSMANTEAFF. V is TRBV19 and J is TRBJ1-1, with D uncertain. CDR1 and CDR2 (germline): LNHDA, SQIVND (reference sequence). The CDR3 runs 12 residues. With 3 bases removed from V and 2 bases from J, the gap between germline ends came to 4 bases.